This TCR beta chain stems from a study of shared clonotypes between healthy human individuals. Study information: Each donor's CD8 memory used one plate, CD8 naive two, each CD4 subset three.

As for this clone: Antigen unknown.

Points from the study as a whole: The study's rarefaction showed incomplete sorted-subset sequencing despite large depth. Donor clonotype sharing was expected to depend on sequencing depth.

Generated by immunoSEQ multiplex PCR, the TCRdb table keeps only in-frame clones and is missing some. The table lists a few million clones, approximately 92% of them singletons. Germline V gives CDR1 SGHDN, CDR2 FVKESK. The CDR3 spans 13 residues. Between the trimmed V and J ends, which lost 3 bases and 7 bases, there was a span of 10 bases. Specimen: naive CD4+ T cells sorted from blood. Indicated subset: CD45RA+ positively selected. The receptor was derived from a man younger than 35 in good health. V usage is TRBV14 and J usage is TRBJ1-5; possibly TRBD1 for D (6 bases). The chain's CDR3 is CASSQGRGQPQHF. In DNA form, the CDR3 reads TGTGCCAGCAGCCAGGGCAGGGGACAGCCCCAGCATTTT.